These 23 T cell receptor beta chains were sequenced from one sample in a study of shared clonotypes between healthy human individuals. Some clones are missing from TCRdb's copy, which holds only in-frame ones; the method was immunoSEQ multiplex PCR. The sample records over 1.4 million clones, roughly 96% being singletons. The sequenced material came from naive CD4+ T cells sorted from blood. The subset denotes: CD45RA+ positively selected. The receptors shown here come from a man between 25 and 39 years old in good health.

The chain carries TRBV11-3 and TRBJ2-2, with D maybe TRBD2 (5 bases). Germline-derived CDR1 and CDR2 are SGHNT and YENEEA. The CDR3 extends over 14 amino acids. V was cut by 4 bases and J by 3 bases, with 9 bases left in between. CDR3 DNA sequence: TGTGCCAGCAGCTCAGGACTTTACACCGGGGAGCTGTTTTTT. Protein sequence: CASSSGLYTGELFF. The full variable domain, completed using reference TRBV11-3 and TRBJ2-2, is EAGVVQSPRYKIIEKKQPVAFWCNPISGHNTLYWYLQNLGQGPELLIRYENEEAVDDSQLPKDRFSAERLKGVDSTLKIQPAELGDSAVYLCASSSGLYTGELFFGEGSRLTVL.

In this sample, this clone turned up once. The rearrangement joins TRBV10-2 to TRBJ1-1; 8 bases match TRBD1. Per the germline V gene, CDR1 is WSHSY and CDR2 is SAAADI. The ends lost 7 bases at V and 0 bases at J; junction bases unmatched: 4. This CDR3 contains 14 residues. DNA of the CDR3: TGCGCCAGCATCGACAGGGGAATGAACACTGAAGCTTTCTTT. Its translation is CASIDRGMNTEAFF.

The gene calls are TRBV11-2 and TRBJ2-7, with 8 bases identical to TRBD2. CDR1 is SGHAT, CDR2 FQNNGV, per germline. The CDR3 loop spans 14 amino acids. V lost 8 bases and J lost 2; bases outside the gene matches: 8. CDR3 region: CASRPREVPYEQYF. In DNA form, the CDR3 reads TGTGCCAGCCGACCGCGGGAGGTCCCCTACGAGCAGTACTTC. Looking up the rest from reference TRBV11-2 and TRBJ2-7 gives the full variable domain: EAGVAQSPRYKIIEKRQSVAFWCNPISGHATLYWYQQILGQGPKLLIQFQNNGVVDDSQLPKDRFSAERLKGVDSTLKIQPAKLEDSAVYLCASRPREVPYEQYFGPGTRLTVT.

The chain carries TRBV18 and TRBJ2-5; TRBD2 matches 10 bases. The CDR3 contains 15 residues. The J segment lost 5 bases and the V segment lost 3 bases, leaving 6 bases of the junction unmatched. CDR1 and CDR2 (germline): KGHSH, LQKENI. The CDR3 sequence: CASSPLAGVKETQYF. In nucleotides, the CDR3 is TGTGCCAGCTCACCGCTAGCGGGAGTTAAGGAGACCCAGTACTTC.

The chain combines TRBV27 with TRBJ2-7; D is perhaps TRBD1 (6 bases). Germline V gene lookup returns CDR1 MNHEY and CDR2 SMNVEV (reference sequence). V lost 5 bases, J lost 0 bases, and 14 bases lay in between. This CDR3 comprises 15 residues. CDR3 in DNA: TGTGCCAGCAGTCCCAACAGGGCCCTCTCCTACGAGCAGTACTTC. The encoded protein is CASSPNRALSYEQYF.

The rearrangement links TRBV9 to TRBJ2-2; no clear D gene. V was cut by 3 bases and J by 6 bases, with 9 bases left in between. The CDR3 consists of 13 residues. CDR1 and CDR2 from the germline V gene are SGDLS and YYNGEE. CDR3 protein: CASSESLPGELFF. The CDR3 DNA reads TGTGCCAGCAGCGAGTCGCTTCCCGGGGAGCTGTTTTTT.

The V gene is TRBV9, the J gene TRBJ2-1; D is possibly TRBD2 (5 bases). Trimming stripped 0 bases from V and 6 bases from J, with 19 bases between. The CDR3 has 17 amino acids. The V gene's germline CDR1 is SGDLS and CDR2 YYNGEE. The CDR3 nucleotides read TGTGCCAGCAGCGTAGCGGCAATTGGGAGTCGGTCCAATGAGCAGTTCTTC. Translating it yields CASSVAAIGSRSNEQFF. Supplemented by reference TRBV9 and TRBJ2-1, the full variable domain reads DSGVTQTPKHLITATGQRVTLRCSPRSGDLSVYWYQQSLDQGLQFLIQYYNGEERAKGNILERFSAQQFPDLHSELNLSSLELGDSALYFCASSVAAIGSRSNEQFFGPGTRLTVL.

Remarks on this clone: Germline and junction disagree at one end, which may indicate a read error. The chain uses TRBV27 and TRBJ2-7, with a possible D match to TRBD1 (7 bases). Germline V gene sequence: CDR1 MNHEY, CDR2 SMNVEV (reference sequence). CDR3 length: 13 amino acids. CDR3 DNA sequence: TGTGCCAGCAGTCTAGCGATACCGGGACAGATGAACTTC. Amino acid sequence: CASSLAIPGQMNF.

This chain connects TRBV5-1 to TRBJ2-7, with D possibly being TRBD2 (6 bases). The CDR3 extends over 15 amino acids. Per the germline V gene, CDR1 is SGHRS and CDR2 is YFSETQ. With 4 bases removed from V and 5 bases from J, the gap between germline ends came to 19 bases. The CDR3 DNA sequence: TGCGCCAGCAGCAGGCGGGGACCCCCTCGGGACGAGCAGTACTTC. Protein: CASSRRGPPRDEQYF.

The V gene is TRBV4-1, the J gene TRBJ2-1, with a weak D call TRBD1 (6 bases). Per germline, CDR1 MGHRA and CDR2 YSYEKL. V was shortened by 3 bases and J by 1 base, with 7 bases between the two germline ends. The CDR3 extends over 14 amino acids. The CDR3 DNA reads TGCGCCAGCAGCCATCAGGGGTCCTACAATGAGCAGTTCTTC. This sequence encodes CASSHQGSYNEQFF.

This chain links TRBV19 with TRBJ2-6; D is unresolved. In germline, CDR1 is LNHDA, CDR2 SQIVND (reference sequence). V was pared by 6 bases and J by 2 bases, with 14 bases between. This CDR3 region has 16 residues. The CDR3 is CASSKSHAPGANVLTF. The CDR3 DNA sequence: TGTGCCAGTAGCAAGTCGCATGCGCCTGGGGCCAACGTCCTGACTTTC.

The chain uses TRBV6-5 and TRBJ2-1; D not resolved. V was pared by 10 bases and J by 0 bases, with 16 bases between. Germline loops: CDR1 MNHEY, CDR2 SVGAGI. This CDR3 contains 15 residues. The CDR3 nucleotides read TGTGCCACCCGATCGGACGGTAGCTCCTACAATGAGCAGTTCTTC. Translated: CATRSDGSSYNEQFF.

The V gene is TRBV27, the J gene TRBJ2-2, with D tentatively TRBD2 (5 bases). This CDR3 contains 14 residues. Trimming stripped 5 bases from V and 4 bases from J, with 11 bases between. CDR1 and CDR2 from the germline V gene are MNHEY and SMNVEV (reference sequence). DNA of the CDR3: TGTGCCAGCAGTCCGGGGTTGGTCACCGGGGAGCTGTTTTTT. Translation gives CASSPGLVTGELFF.

The chain joins TRBV7-3 to TRBJ1-5; unclear D gene. Germline assignment: CDR1 SGHTA and CDR2 FQGTGA. The CDR3 consists of 13 residues. V gave up 4 bases and J gave up 1 base, with 5 bases separating them. CDR3 sequence: CASSSDSNQPQHF. In DNA, the CDR3 is TGTGCCAGCAGCTCGGACAGCAATCAGCCCCAGCATTTT.

This clone occurred once. The chain has TRBV4-1 and TRBJ2-3; D is unclear. CDR3 size: 13 residues. The germline V gene has CDR1 MGHRA and CDR2 YSYEKL. V lost 1 base to trimming and J lost 4 bases, with 6 bases between them. The CDR3 region is CASSQGVPDTQYF. Here the CDR3 DNA reads TGCGCCAGCAGCCAAGGGGTCCCAGATACGCAGTATTTT.

As to this clone: Other DNA sequences in this specimen translate into the identical CDR3. J is TRBJ2-3 and V is TRBV10-1; no reliable D call. This CDR3 has 13 residues. Germline CDR1 and CDR2: WNHNN and SYGVQD (reference sequence). V lost 6 bases, J lost 6 bases, and 13 bases lay in between. The CDR3 reads CASSASSTDTQYF. The CDR3 nucleotides are TGCGCCAGCAGCGCTTCATCGACGGATACGCAGTATTTT.

This sequence joins TRBV28 and TRBJ1-1, with D tentatively TRBD1 (6 bases). The V end was cut by 7 bases, the J end by 0 bases, with 12 bases between. CDR3 length: 14 residues. Per the germline V gene, CDR1 is MDHEN and CDR2 is SYDVKM. The CDR3 coding sequence is TGTGCCAGCACCATCGGACAGCTGAACACTGAAGCTTTCTTT. Its protein product is CASTIGQLNTEAFF.

This clone is a singleton in its sample. The chain links TRBV19 to TRBJ2-7; 8 nucleotides align to TRBD1. The CDR3 length is 15 residues. V shed 3 bases and J 5 bases; nucleotides not matched to a gene: 9. Germline V lookup: CDR1 LNHDA, CDR2 SQIVND (reference sequence). CDR3 protein: CASSIQAGGWNEQYF. CDR3 DNA: TGTGCCAGTAGTATTCAGGCAGGGGGCTGGAACGAGCAGTACTTC.

This chain connects TRBV15 to TRBJ2-7, with TRBD2 matching 8 bases. The junction had 9 bases not matched to a gene; V was cut back by 5 bases and J by 6 bases. The CDR3 runs 14 residues. CDR1 and CDR2 (germline): LNHNV, YYDKDF (reference sequence). As DNA, the CDR3 is TGTGCCACCAGCTCCGGGACTAGGGGATCCGAGCAGTACTTC. Its translation: CATSSGTRGSEQYF.

The chain is built from TRBV7-2 and TRBJ2-2; no definite D call. Trimming took 1 base from V and 5 from J, leaving 5 bases between them. CDR1 is SGHTA and CDR2 is FQGNSA in the germline V gene. There are 13 residues in the CDR3. The CDR3 DNA reads TGTGCCAGCAGCTTAGTCAGAACCGGGGAGCTGTTTTTT. Translating gives CASSLVRTGELFF.

CDR3: CASSLGVAFDNEQFF. In nucleotides, the CDR3 is TGCGCCAGCAGCCTTGGGGTAGCGTTCGACAATGAGCAGTTCTTC. This chain connects TRBV5-1 to TRBJ2-1; possible D gene TRBD2, 5 bases. This CDR3 has 15 residues. Germline-derived CDR1 and CDR2 are SGHRS and YFSETQ. Trimming left V 4 bases short and J 5 bases short, with 16 bases between.

V is TRBV5-4 and J is TRBJ2-1, with 7 bases aligning to TRBD2. The CDR3 loop spans 16 amino acids. J lost 1 base, V lost 4 bases, and 8 bases had no gene match. CDR1 SGHNT and CDR2 YYREEE come from the germline V gene (reference sequence). Written as DNA, the CDR3 is TGTGCCAGCAGCGCCTTAGCGGGCCCTTCCTACAATGAGCAGTTCTTC. Translation: CASSALAGPSYNEQFF.

This chain joins TRBV6-5 and TRBJ2-2, with 7 nucleotides matching TRBD1. This CDR3 has 15 residues. CDR1 and CDR2 from the germline V gene are MNHEY and SVGAGI. Trimming removed 6 bases from V and 4 bases from J; junction bases left unmatched: 8. The CDR3 loop is CASSSTGQPTGELFF. The CDR3 bases are TGTGCCAGCAGCTCCACGGGACAGCCCACCGGGGAGCTGTTTTTT.